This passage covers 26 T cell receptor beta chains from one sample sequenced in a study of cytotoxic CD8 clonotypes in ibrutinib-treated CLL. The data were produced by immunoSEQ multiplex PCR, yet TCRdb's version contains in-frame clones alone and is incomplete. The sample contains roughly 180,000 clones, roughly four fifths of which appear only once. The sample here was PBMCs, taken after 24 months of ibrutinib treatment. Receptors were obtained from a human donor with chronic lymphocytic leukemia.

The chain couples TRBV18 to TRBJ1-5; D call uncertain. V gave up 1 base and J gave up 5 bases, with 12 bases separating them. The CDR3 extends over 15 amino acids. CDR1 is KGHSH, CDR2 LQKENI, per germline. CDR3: CASSPLGADHQPQHF. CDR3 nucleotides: TGTGCCAGCTCACCACTGGGCGCGGATCATCAGCCCCAGCATTTT.

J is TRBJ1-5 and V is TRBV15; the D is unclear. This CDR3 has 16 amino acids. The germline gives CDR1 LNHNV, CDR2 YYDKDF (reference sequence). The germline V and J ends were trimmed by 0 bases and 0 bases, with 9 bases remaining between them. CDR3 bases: TGTGCCACCAGCAGAGATCCAGCGTATAGCAATCAGCCCCAGCATTTT. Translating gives CATSRDPAYSNQPQHF. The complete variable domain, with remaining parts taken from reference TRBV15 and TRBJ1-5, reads DAMVIQNPRYQVTQFGKPVTLSCSQTLNHNVMYWYQQKSSQAPKLLFHYYDKDFNNEADTPDNFQSRRPNTSFCFLDIRSPGLGDTAMYLCATSRDPAYSNQPQHFGDGTRLSIL.

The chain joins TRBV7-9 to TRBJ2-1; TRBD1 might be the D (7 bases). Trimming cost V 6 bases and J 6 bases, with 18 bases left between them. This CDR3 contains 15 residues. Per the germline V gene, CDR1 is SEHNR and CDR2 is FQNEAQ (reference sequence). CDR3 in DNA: TGTGCCAGCAGGCCAGACAGGGAGGTTATCAATGAGCAGTTCTTC. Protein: CASRPDREVINEQFF.

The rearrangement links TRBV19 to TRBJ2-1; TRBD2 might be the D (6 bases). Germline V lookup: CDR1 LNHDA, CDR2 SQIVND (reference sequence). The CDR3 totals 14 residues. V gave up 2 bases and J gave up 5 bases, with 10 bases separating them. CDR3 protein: CASSIMRGNNEQFF. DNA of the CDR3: TGTGCCAGTAGTATAATGCGGGGTAACAATGAGCAGTTCTTC.

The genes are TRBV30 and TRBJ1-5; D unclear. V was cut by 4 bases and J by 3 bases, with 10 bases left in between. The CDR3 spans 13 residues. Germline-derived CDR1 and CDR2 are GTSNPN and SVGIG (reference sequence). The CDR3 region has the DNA TGTGCCTGGACGGGGAACACCAATCAGCCCCAGCATTTT. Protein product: CAWTGNTNQPQHF.

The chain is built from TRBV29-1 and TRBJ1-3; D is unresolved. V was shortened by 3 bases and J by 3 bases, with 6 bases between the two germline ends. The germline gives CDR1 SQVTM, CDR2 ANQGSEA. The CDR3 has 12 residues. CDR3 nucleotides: TGCAGCGTTGATTTCGGTGGAAACACCATATATTTT. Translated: CSVDFGGNTIYF.

The CDR3 region is CAWRIGLAKYEQYF. Here the CDR3 DNA reads TGTGCCTGGAGGATCGGGCTAGCTAAATACGAGCAGTACTTC. The chain recombines TRBV30 with TRBJ2-7; D perhaps matches TRBD2 (5 bases). The CDR3 is made up of 14 amino acids. The ends were cut back, 3 bases at V and 4 bases at J, with 16 bases in the middle. Germline V CDR1 and CDR2: GTSNPN, SVGIG (reference sequence).

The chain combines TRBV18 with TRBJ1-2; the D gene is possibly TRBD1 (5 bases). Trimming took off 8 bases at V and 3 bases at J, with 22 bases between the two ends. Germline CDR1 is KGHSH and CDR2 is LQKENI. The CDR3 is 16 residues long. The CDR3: CASATRGKIRDYGYTF. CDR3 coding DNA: TGTGCCAGCGCGACCCGGGGGAAAATCAGGGACTATGGCTACACCTTC.

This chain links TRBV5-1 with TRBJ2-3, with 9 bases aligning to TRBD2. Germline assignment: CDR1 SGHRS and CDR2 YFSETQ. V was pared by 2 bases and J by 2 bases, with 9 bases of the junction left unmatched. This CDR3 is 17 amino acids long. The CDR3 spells CASSFFLAGAPTDTQYF. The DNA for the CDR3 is TGCGCCAGCAGCTTCTTTTTAGCGGGGGCCCCCACAGATACGCAGTATTTT.

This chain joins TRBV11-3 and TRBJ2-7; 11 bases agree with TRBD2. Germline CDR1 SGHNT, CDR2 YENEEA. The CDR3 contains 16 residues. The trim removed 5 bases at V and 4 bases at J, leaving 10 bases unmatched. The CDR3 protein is CASSPGIASGRYEQYF. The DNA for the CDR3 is TGTGCCAGCAGCCCCGGGATAGCTAGCGGGAGGTACGAGCAGTACTTC.

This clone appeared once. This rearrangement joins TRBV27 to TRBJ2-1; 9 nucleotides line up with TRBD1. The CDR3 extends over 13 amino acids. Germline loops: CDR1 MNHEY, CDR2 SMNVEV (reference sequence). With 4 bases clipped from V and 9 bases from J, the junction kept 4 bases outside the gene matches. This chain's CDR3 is CASSSDRGSEQFF. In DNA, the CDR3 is TGTGCCAGCAGTTCGGACAGGGGCAGTGAGCAGTTCTTC.

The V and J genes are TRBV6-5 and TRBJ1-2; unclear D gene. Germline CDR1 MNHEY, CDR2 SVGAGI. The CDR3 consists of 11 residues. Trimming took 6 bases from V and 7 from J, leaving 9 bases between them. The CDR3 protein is CASSSRGGYTF. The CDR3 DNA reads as TGTGCCAGCAGCTCCCGCGGTGGCTACACCTTC.

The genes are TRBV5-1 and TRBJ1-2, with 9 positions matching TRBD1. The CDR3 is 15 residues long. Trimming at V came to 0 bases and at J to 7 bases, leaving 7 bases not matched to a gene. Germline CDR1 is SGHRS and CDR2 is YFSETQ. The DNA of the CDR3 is TGCGCCAGCAGCTTGGAACAGGGGGCCTACAGTGGCTACACCTTC. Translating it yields CASSLEQGAYSGYTF.

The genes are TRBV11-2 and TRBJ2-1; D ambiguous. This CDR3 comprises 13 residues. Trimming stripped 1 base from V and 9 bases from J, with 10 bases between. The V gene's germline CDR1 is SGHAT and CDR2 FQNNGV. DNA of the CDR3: TGTGCCAGCAGCTTAGCGGCGGTGTCTGAGCAGTTCTTC. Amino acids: CASSLAAVSEQFF.

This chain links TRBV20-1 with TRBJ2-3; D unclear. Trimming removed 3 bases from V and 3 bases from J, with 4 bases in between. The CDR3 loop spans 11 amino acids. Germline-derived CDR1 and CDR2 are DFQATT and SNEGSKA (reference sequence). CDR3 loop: CSARTTDTQYF. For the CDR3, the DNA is TGCAGTGCTAGGACTACAGATACGCAGTATTTT.

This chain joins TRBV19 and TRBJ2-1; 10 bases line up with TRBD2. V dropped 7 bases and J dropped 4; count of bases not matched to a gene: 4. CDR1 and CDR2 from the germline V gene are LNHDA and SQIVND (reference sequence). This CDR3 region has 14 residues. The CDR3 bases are TGTGCCAGTAAGAGCGGGAGGGAATACAATGAGCAGTTCTTC. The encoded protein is CASKSGREYNEQFF.

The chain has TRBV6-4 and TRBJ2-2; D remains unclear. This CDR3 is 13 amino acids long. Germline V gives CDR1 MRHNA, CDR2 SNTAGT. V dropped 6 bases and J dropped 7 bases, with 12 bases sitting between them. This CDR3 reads CASRGNRVGELFF. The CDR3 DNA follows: TGTGCCAGCAGGGGAAATCGGGTCGGGGAGCTGTTTTTT.

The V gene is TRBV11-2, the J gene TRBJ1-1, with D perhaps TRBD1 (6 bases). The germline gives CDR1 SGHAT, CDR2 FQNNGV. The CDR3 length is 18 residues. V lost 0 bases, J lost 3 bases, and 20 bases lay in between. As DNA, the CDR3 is TGTGCCAGCAGCTTAGATCGGGTCTGGGGGCAATTGTACACTGAAGCTTTCTTT. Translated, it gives CASSLDRVWGQLYTEAFF.

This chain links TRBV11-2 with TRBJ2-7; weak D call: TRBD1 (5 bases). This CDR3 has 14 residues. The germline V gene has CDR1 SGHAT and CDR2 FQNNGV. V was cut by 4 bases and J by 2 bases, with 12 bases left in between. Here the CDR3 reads CASSSTTGTYEQYF. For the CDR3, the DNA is TGTGCCAGCAGCTCCACAACAGGTACCTACGAGCAGTACTTC.

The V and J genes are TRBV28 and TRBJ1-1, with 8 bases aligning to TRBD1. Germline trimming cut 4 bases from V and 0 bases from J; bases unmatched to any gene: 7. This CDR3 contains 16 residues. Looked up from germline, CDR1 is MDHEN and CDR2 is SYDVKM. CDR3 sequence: CASSSPGQALNTEAFF. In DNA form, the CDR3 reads TGTGCCAGCAGTTCACCGGGACAGGCGCTGAACACTGAAGCTTTCTTT.

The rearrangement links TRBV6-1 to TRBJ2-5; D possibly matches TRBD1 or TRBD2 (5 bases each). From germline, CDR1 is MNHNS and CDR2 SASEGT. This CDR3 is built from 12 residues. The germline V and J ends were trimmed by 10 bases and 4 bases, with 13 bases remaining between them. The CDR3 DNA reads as TGTGCCAACCACCCGGGGACAGAGACCCAGTACTTC. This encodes CANHPGTETQYF.

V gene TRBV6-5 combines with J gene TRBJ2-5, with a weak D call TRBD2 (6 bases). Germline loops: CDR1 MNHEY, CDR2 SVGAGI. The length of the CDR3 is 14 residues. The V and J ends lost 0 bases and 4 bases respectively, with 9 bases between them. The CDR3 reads CASSYSWRGETQYF. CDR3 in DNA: TGTGCCAGCAGTTACTCGTGGAGGGGAGAGACCCAGTACTTC.

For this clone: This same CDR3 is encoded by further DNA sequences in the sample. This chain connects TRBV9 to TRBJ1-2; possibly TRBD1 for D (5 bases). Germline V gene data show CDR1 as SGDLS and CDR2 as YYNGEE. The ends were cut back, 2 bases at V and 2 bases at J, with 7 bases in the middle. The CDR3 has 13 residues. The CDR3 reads CASSVQGNYGYTF. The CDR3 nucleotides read TGTGCCAGCAGCGTCCAGGGAAACTATGGCTACACCTTC.

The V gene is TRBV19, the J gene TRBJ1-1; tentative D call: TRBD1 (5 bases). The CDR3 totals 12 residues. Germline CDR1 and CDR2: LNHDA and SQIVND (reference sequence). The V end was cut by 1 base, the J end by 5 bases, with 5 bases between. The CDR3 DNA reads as TGTGCCAGTAGTATAGCAGGGACTGAAGCTTTCTTT. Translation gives CASSIAGTEAFF.

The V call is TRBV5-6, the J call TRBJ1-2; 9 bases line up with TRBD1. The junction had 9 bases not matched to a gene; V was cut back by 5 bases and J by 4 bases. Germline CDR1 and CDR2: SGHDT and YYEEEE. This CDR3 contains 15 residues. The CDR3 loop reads CASSSGGTGPYGYTF. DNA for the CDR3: TGTGCCAGCAGTTCTGGGGGGACAGGGCCCTATGGCTACACCTTC.

As DNA, the CDR3 is TGTGCCAGCAGCTCCTCCCCCCTAGGGGGTCTGGAAGCTTTCTTT. Translated, it gives CASSSSPLGGLEAFF. The chain carries TRBV7-3 and TRBJ1-1; D possibly corresponds to TRBD1 (6 bases). The CDR3 contains 15 residues. Germline V lookup: CDR1 SGHTA, CDR2 FQGTGA. V lost 4 bases and J 8 bases, leaving 20 bases between the germline ends.